This entry lists 26 T cell receptor beta chains sequenced from one sample in a study of blood T cell repertoires in COVID-19. TCRdb keeps only in-frame clones here, not all; method: immunoSEQ multiplex PCR. The sample records about 160,000 clones, about 80% being singletons. Sequencing used peripheral blood. These receptors came from a woman aged 40 to 50 with COVID-19, enrolled during active disease.

This chain uses TRBV28 with TRBJ2-6; 10 bases are a match to TRBD2. The V gene's germline CDR1 is MDHEN and CDR2 SYDVKM. The CDR3 loop spans 17 amino acids. Unmatched junction bases numbered 4, after V lost 5 bases and J lost 0 bases. CDR3 region: CASSPLAGISGANVLTF. CDR3 bases: TGTGCCAGCAGTCCACTAGCGGGGATCTCTGGGGCCAACGTCCTGACTTTC.

This chain uses TRBV5-1 with TRBJ1-6, with D hard to call. The CDR3 totals 16 residues. Trimming stripped 0 bases from V and 6 bases from J, with 13 bases between. Germline CDR1 and CDR2: SGHRS and YFSETQ. CDR3 in amino acids: CASSLAEAGANSPLHF. CDR3 bases: TGCGCCAGCAGCTTGGCGGAAGCGGGAGCTAATTCACCCCTCCACTTT. Drawing the rest from reference TRBV5-1 and TRBJ1-6, the complete variable domain is KAGVTQTPRYLIKTRGQQVTLSCSPISGHRSVSWYQQTPGQGLQFLFEYFSETQRNKGNFPGRFSGRQFSNSRSEMNVSTLELGDSALYLCASSLAEAGANSPLHFGNGTRLTVT.

This chain links TRBV27 with TRBJ1-3, with TRBD1 matching 9 bases. Per germline, CDR1 MNHEY and CDR2 SMNVEV (reference sequence). The CDR3 runs 16 residues. V was clipped by 6 bases and J by 4 bases; unmatched bases: 10. CDR3 DNA sequence: TGTGCCAGCAGAACTTACGGACAGGGGTCCGGAAACACCATATATTTT. It translates to CASRTYGQGSGNTIYF.

The chain combines TRBV7-6 with TRBJ2-3; the match to TRBD2 covers 10 bases. Trimming cost V 1 base and J 7 bases; bases outside gene matches: 5. The CDR3 runs to 15 residues. Germline V gene lookup returns CDR1 SGHVS and CDR2 FNYEAQ. Here the CDR3 DNA reads TGTGCCAGCAGCTTAGATAGCGGGGGGCCAAATACGCAGTATTTT. It codes for CASSLDSGGPNTQYF.

The V and J genes are TRBV18 and TRBJ2-3, with 9 bases lining up with TRBD1. This CDR3 spans 16 amino acids. Germline V gene data show CDR1 as KGHSH and CDR2 as LQKENI. Trimming at V came to 2 bases and at J to 3 bases, leaving 6 bases not matched to a gene. The CDR3 sequence: CASSPIGTGRTDTQYF. CDR3 DNA sequence: TGTGCCAGCTCACCAATAGGGACAGGGAGGACAGATACGCAGTATTTT.

This clone came up a few times. The V and J genes are TRBV19 and TRBJ2-1, with a tentative D call TRBD2 (5 bases). V lost 4 bases and J 3 bases, leaving 10 bases between the germline ends. The CDR3 has 14 residues. The germline V gene encodes CDR1 LNHDA and CDR2 SQIVND (reference sequence). CDR3 residues: CASSTEGLYNEQFF. In DNA form, the CDR3 reads TGTGCCAGTAGTACTGAGGGCCTCTACAATGAGCAGTTCTTC.

V gene TRBV11-2 combines with J gene TRBJ2-7; no clear D. Germline V gene sequence: CDR1 SGHAT, CDR2 FQNNGV. V lost 0 bases and J lost 3, with 12 bases in between. The length of the CDR3 is 15 residues. The CDR3, as DNA: TGTGCCAGCAGCTTAGATTTTAATATCGGCTACGAGCAGTACTTC. This codes for CASSLDFNIGYEQYF.

This clone has only a few counts. The V and J genes are TRBV5-5 and TRBJ1-6; 9 nucleotides match TRBD1. This CDR3 region has 17 residues. V trimming: 2 bases; J trimming: 9 bases; junction bases outside the gene matches: 12. Germline V gives CDR1 SGHKS, CDR2 YYEKEE (reference sequence). Here the CDR3 reads CASSFQGQGLPGSPLHF. In DNA form, the CDR3 reads TGTGCCAGCAGCTTTCAGGGACAGGGTTTGCCTGGTTCACCCCTCCACTTT.

J is TRBJ1-3 and V is TRBV9; 7 bases are shared with TRBD1. This CDR3 contains 17 residues. The germline CDR1 and CDR2 sequences are SGDLS and YYNGEE. The J segment lost 2 bases and the V segment lost 1 base, leaving 9 bases of the junction unmatched. The CDR3 sequence is CASSVRDRPSTGNTIYF. As DNA, the CDR3 is TGTGCCAGCAGCGTACGGGACAGACCTTCCACTGGAAACACCATATATTTT.

This clone has a handful of counts. The V and J genes are TRBV7-9 and TRBJ2-2; 7 bases agree with TRBD2. Germline V gene data show CDR1 as SEHNR and CDR2 as FQNEAQ (reference sequence). This CDR3 spans 16 amino acids. V was pared by 4 bases and J by 0 bases, with 5 bases of the junction left unmatched. CDR3: CASSSWGLSNTGELFF. CDR3 nucleotide sequence: TGTGCCAGCAGCTCCTGGGGACTATCGAACACCGGGGAGCTGTTTTTT.

The chain has TRBV6-6 and TRBJ1-3; 7 bases align to TRBD1. The CDR3 covers 15 residues. The J segment lost 3 bases and the V segment lost 6 bases, leaving 8 bases of the junction unmatched. The germline CDR1 and CDR2 sequences are MNHNY and SVGAGI (reference sequence). CDR3 DNA sequence: TGTGCCAGCAGCGCTACGCGGGACAGTGGAAACACCATATATTTT. The encoded protein is CASSATRDSGNTIYF.

This chain connects TRBV24-1 to TRBJ2-5, with 9 nucleotides matching TRBD2. The CDR3 extends over 15 amino acids. V trimming: 7 bases; J trimming: 5 bases; junction bases outside the gene matches: 10. In germline, CDR1 is KGHDR, CDR2 SFDVKD. The CDR3 nucleotides read TGTGCCACCAGCCCCGGGACTAGCAGGGCGGAGACCCAGTACTTC. It translates to CATSPGTSRAETQYF.

V gene TRBV2 combines with J gene TRBJ1-2; 9 bases agree with TRBD1. This CDR3 contains 16 residues. J lost 0 bases, V lost 4 bases, and 6 bases had no gene match. CDR1 SNHLY and CDR2 FYNNEI come from the germline V gene. CDR3 nucleotide sequence: TGTGCCAGCAGTGTATCCAGACAGGGGGCTAACTATGGCTACACCTTC. Translating it yields CASSVSRQGANYGYTF.

This clone was found a few times. The V and J genes are TRBV7-2 and TRBJ2-5, with a possible D match to TRBD1 (5 bases). CDR1 SGHTA and CDR2 FQGNSA come from the germline V gene. The V gene lost 5 bases and the J gene lost 7 bases, with 20 bases spanning the gap. The CDR3 loop spans 15 amino acids. Written as DNA, the CDR3 is TGTGCCAGCAGCAACAGACAGTGGCAGCTTGCGACCCAGTACTTC. The encoded protein is CASSNRQWQLATQYF.

This clone was counted between two and nine times. The V gene is TRBV27, the J gene TRBJ2-1; 9 nucleotides match TRBD2. This CDR3 spans 15 amino acids. Germline V CDR1 and CDR2: MNHEY, SMNVEV (reference sequence). J was trimmed by 5 bases and V by 1 base; bases with no gene match: 3. The CDR3 DNA sequence: TGTGCCAGCAGTTTATTAGCGGGAGATAACAATGAGCAGTTCTTC. This translates into CASSLLAGDNNEQFF.

The gene calls are TRBV7-3 and TRBJ2-3; D may be TRBD2 (6 bases). This CDR3 is 15 amino acids long. Germline-derived CDR1 and CDR2 are SGHTA and FQGTGA. Trimming shortened V by 5 bases and J by 2 bases, and 14 bases separated the two germline ends. CDR3 coding DNA: TGTGCCAGCAGCGATAGCGGAACGCACACAGATACGCAGTATTTT. This codes for CASSDSGTHTDTQYF.

The chain couples TRBV3-1 (or the pseudogene TRBV3-2) to TRBJ2-3, with a weak D call TRBD1 (5 bases). The CDR3 contains 11 residues. Trimming stripped 4 bases from V and 6 bases from J, with 5 bases between. The V gene's germline CDR1 is LGHDT and CDR2 YNNKEL (reference sequence). Here the CDR3 reads CASSPGDTQYF. CDR3 DNA: TGTGCCAGCAGCCCAGGGGATACGCAGTATTTT.

This sequence joins TRBV30 and TRBJ1-1; a weak D match, TRBD1 (5 bases). The V gene lost 8 bases and the J gene lost 1 base, with 8 bases spanning the gap. The CDR3 has 11 residues. Per germline, CDR1 GTSNPN and CDR2 SVGIG (reference sequence). The CDR3 loop reads CAKQANTEAFF. The CDR3 nucleotides read TGTGCCAAACAGGCGAACACTGAAGCTTTCTTT.

The chain links TRBV5-8 to TRBJ1-1, with a tentative D call TRBD1 (5 bases). V shed 0 bases and J shed 3 bases, with 12 bases lying between them. The CDR3 contains 15 residues. Germline V lookup: CDR1 SGHTS, CDR2 YDEGEE. The CDR3 nucleotides read TGTGCCAGCAGCTTGGCCTATAGGGGCCACACTGAAGCTTTCTTT. Translating it yields CASSLAYRGHTEAFF.

V and J are TRBV7-3 and TRBJ2-3; TRBD2 matches at 7 bases. CDR1 and CDR2 from the germline V gene are SGHTA and FQGTGA. The CDR3 is 14 amino acids. Trimming took 3 bases from V and 6 from J; bases not matched to a gene: 6. The DNA of the CDR3 is TGTGCCAGCAGCTTCGGACTAGGTGTCGATACGCAGTATTTT. This gives the protein CASSFGLGVDTQYF.

This clone was recorded many times. The chain uses TRBV11-2 and TRBJ2-2; no reliable D call. The CDR3 contains 15 residues. Germline CDR1 and CDR2: SGHAT and FQNNGV. Trimming took off 5 bases at V and 2 bases at J, with 12 bases between the two ends. The CDR3 loop reads CASSPQLRNTGELFF. CDR3 DNA: TGTGCCAGCAGCCCGCAACTTAGAAACACCGGGGAGCTGTTTTTT.

This chain connects TRBV18 to TRBJ2-1; TRBD1 might be the D (5 bases). Germline values: CDR1 KGHSH, CDR2 LQKENI. The CDR3 contains 14 residues. V was trimmed by 0 bases and J by 8 bases, leaving 11 bases between them. The CDR3 is CASSPPVARDEQFF. The CDR3 DNA reads TGTGCCAGCTCACCACCGGTAGCCAGGGATGAGCAGTTCTTC. Filled out from reference TRBV18 and TRBJ2-1, the complete variable domain reads NAGVMQNPRHLVRRRGQEARLRCSPMKGHSHVYWYRQLPEEGLKFMVYLQKENIIDESGMPKERFSAEFPKEGPSILRIQQVVRGDSAAYFCASSPPVARDEQFFGPGTRLTVL.

The chain employs TRBV7-9 and TRBJ2-1; D remains ambiguous. The CDR3 is made up of 13 amino acids. Deletions cut 4 bases from V and 5 bases from J, with 9 bases between. Germline V gene lookup returns CDR1 SEHNR and CDR2 FQNEAQ (reference sequence). CDR3 nucleotides: TGTGCCAGCAGCTCGACTGAAAACAATGAGCAGTTCTTC. It codes for CASSSTENNEQFF.

The rearrangement uses TRBV28 and TRBJ2-3; D unclear. CDR3 length equals 16 residues. Germline V gives CDR1 MDHEN, CDR2 SYDVKM. The V gene lost 2 bases and the J gene lost 2 bases, with 14 bases spanning the gap. The CDR3 DNA follows: TGTGCCAGCAGTTTACTTGGAGTTTCACACACAGATACGCAGTATTTT. Amino acid sequence: CASSLLGVSHTDTQYF.

In this sample, this clone turned up a few times. The chain carries TRBV24-1 and TRBJ2-3; TRBD2 agrees at 12 bases. From germline, CDR1 is KGHDR and CDR2 SFDVKD. Unmatched junction bases numbered 9, after V lost 4 bases and J lost 5 bases. The CDR3 extends over 17 amino acids. The CDR3 reads CATSETPSGRAQDTQYF. CDR3 coding DNA: TGTGCCACCAGTGAGACCCCTAGCGGGAGGGCCCAAGATACGCAGTATTTT.

This clone turned up a few times. V usage is TRBV9 and J usage is TRBJ2-2, with TRBD2 identical over 7 bases. The CDR3 covers 17 residues. Germline V gene sequence: CDR1 SGDLS, CDR2 YYNGEE. V gave up 2 bases and J gave up 2 bases; unmatched junction bases: 9. CDR3 nucleotides: TGTGCCAGCAGCGTCACTTCGGGGGGAACCAACACCGGGGAGCTGTTTTTT. Amino acids: CASSVTSGGTNTGELFF.